This passage covers 29 T cell receptor beta chains from one sample sequenced in a study of blood T cell repertoires in COVID-19. Data came from immunoSEQ multiplex PCR; TCRdb stores just in-frame clones and leaves some out. The sample lists under 350,000 clones; around 92% were seen once. The material sequenced was peripheral blood. These receptors originate from a woman aged 30 to 39 with COVID-19, enrolled during active disease.

This chain uses TRBV29-1 with TRBJ1-1, with 9 bases fitting TRBD1. After removal of 0 bases from V and 7 bases from J, the junction contained 6 bases not matched to a gene. Germline V gives CDR1 SQVTM, CDR2 ANQGSEA. The CDR3 is made up of 14 amino acids. Here the CDR3 reads CSVEDWDREGEAFF. The CDR3 region has the DNA TGCAGCGTTGAAGATTGGGACAGGGAGGGTGAAGCTTTCTTT.

The V gene is TRBV5-6, the J gene TRBJ2-3; 15 bases align to TRBD2. The germline V gene encodes CDR1 SGHDT and CDR2 YYEEEE. Trimming removed 5 bases from V and 5 bases from J; junction bases left unmatched: 3. This CDR3 is built from 15 residues. CDR3 nucleotide sequence: TGTGCCAGCAGGGCGGGACTAGCGGGGGGAGATACGCAGTATTTT. Protein: CASRAGLAGGDTQYF.

The chain combines TRBV9 with TRBJ1-1; TRBD1 is a possible D gene (6 bases). The V gene lost 3 bases and the J gene lost 1 base, with 13 bases spanning the gap. The CDR3 runs 15 residues. CDR1 SGDLS and CDR2 YYNGEE come from the germline V gene. CDR3 DNA: TGTGCCAGCAGCGCACTGGGGGGGCCGAACACTGAAGCTTTCTTT. This codes for CASSALGGPNTEAFF.

The CDR3 region is CASSTQSGDTQYF. CDR3 nucleotide sequence: TGTGCCAGCAGTACCCAAAGCGGGGATACGCAGTATTTT. The rearrangement joins TRBV2 to TRBJ2-3, with D maybe TRBD2 (6 bases). CDR3 length: 13 amino acids. The V end lost 5 bases, the J end lost 6 bases, and 12 bases lay between the germline ends. Germline CDR1 is SNHLY and CDR2 is FYNNEI.

V is TRBV5-8 and J is TRBJ2-7, with no clear D. V was pared by 4 bases and J by 6 bases, with 8 bases between. The CDR3 extends over 11 amino acids. Germline CDR1 SGHTS, CDR2 YDEGEE. This CDR3 reads CASSVTGEQYF. CDR3 bases: TGTGCCAGCAGCGTTACGGGCGAGCAGTACTTC.

The V call is TRBV27, the J call TRBJ1-4; perhaps TRBD1 as D (5 bases). V gave up 5 bases and J gave up 8 bases, with 12 bases separating them. This CDR3 comprises 13 residues. The germline CDR1 and CDR2 sequences are MNHEY and SMNVEV (reference sequence). For the CDR3, the DNA is TGTGCCAGCAGTAGTCAGGGTGGCGAAAAACTGTTTTTT. This sequence encodes CASSSQGGEKLFF.

The J gene is TRBJ1-2, the V gene TRBV28, with D hard to call. The CDR3 length is 12 residues. Germline-derived CDR1 and CDR2 are MDHEN and SYDVKM. V lost 8 bases and J lost 8, with 15 bases in between. The CDR3 DNA is TGTGCCAGCCAAGTACTGGAGGGAGGCTACACCTTC. Its translation is CASQVLEGGYTF.

V usage is TRBV6-1 and J usage is TRBJ1-1; a possible D gene is TRBD1 (5 bases). CDR3 length: 14 amino acids. The germline V gene encodes CDR1 MNHNS and CDR2 SASEGT. Trimming removed 3 bases from V and 10 bases from J, with 18 bases in between. Here the CDR3 reads CASSDGRNVGGAFF. Written as DNA, the CDR3 is TGTGCCAGCAGTGATGGGAGGAACGTGGGGGGAGCTTTCTTT.

The chain combines TRBV4-2 with TRBJ1-1, with D hard to call. The CDR3 length is 12 residues. V lost 6 bases and J lost 2, with 7 bases in between. The germline CDR1 and CDR2 sequences are LGHNA and YNFKEQ. The CDR3 sequence: CASRGHNTEAFF. The CDR3, as DNA: TGTGCCAGCAGGGGCCATAACACTGAAGCTTTCTTT.

The chain has TRBV15 and TRBJ1-2, with D hard to call. Germline CDR1 and CDR2: LNHNV and YYDKDF (reference sequence). This CDR3 has 12 residues. The V end lost 2 bases, the J end lost 8 bases, and 9 bases lay between the germline ends. This CDR3 reads CATSRREGGYTF. In nucleotides, the CDR3 is TGTGCCACCAGCAGACGGGAGGGAGGCTACACCTTC.

The chain recombines TRBV19 with TRBJ1-1; the D gene is possibly TRBD1 (5 bases). Germline CDR1 and CDR2: LNHDA and SQIVND (reference sequence). CDR3 size: 15 residues. V was clipped by 6 bases and J by 0 bases, with 14 bases between them. The CDR3 DNA reads TGTGCCAGTAGCCTCGTTCCAGGGATGAACACTGAAGCTTTCTTT. Protein product: CASSLVPGMNTEAFF.

The chain couples TRBV19 to TRBJ1-4; D not certain. CDR3 length: 15 residues. Germline CDR1 LNHDA, CDR2 SQIVND (reference sequence). V dropped 4 bases and J dropped 2 bases, with 11 bases sitting between them. CDR3 region: CASSTARKTNEKLFF. In DNA, the CDR3 is TGTGCCAGTAGTACTGCGCGGAAGACTAATGAAAAACTGTTTTTT.

V and J are TRBV9 and TRBJ1-2; TRBD1 matches 7 bases. V gave up 3 bases and J gave up 3 bases; unmatched junction bases: 2. Germline CDR1 is SGDLS and CDR2 is YYNGEE. The CDR3 extends over 13 amino acids. The CDR3 is CASSDGTDYGYTF. CDR3 DNA: TGTGCCAGCAGCGACGGGACAGACTATGGCTACACCTTC.

This clone was seen more than once but under ten times. A read error may produce the germline difference seen at one junction end. The J gene is TRBJ1-1, the V gene TRBV6-5; D is uncertain. Germline CDR1 and CDR2: MNHEY and SVGAGI. The CDR3 spans 11 residues. The DNA of the CDR3 is TGTGCCAGCAGTTATTCGAGGAGTATGGTCTTT. As protein: CASSYSRSMVF.

The genes are TRBV5-8 and TRBJ1-1, with D maybe TRBD1 (6 bases). Germline V CDR1 and CDR2: SGHTS, YDEGEE. V was clipped by 1 base and J by 0 bases, with 7 bases between them. The CDR3 covers 14 residues. CDR3 amino acids: CASSLHRVNTEAFF. In DNA, the CDR3 is TGTGCCAGCAGCTTGCACAGGGTGAACACTGAAGCTTTCTTT.

This chain joins TRBV2 and TRBJ1-6; 7 bases match TRBD1. Germline V gene sequence: CDR1 SNHLY, CDR2 FYNNEI. V lost 4 bases, J lost 6 bases, and 3 bases stayed unmatched. This CDR3 has 14 amino acids. DNA of the CDR3: TGTGCCAGCAGTGTGGGGACAGCTAATTCACCCCTCCACTTT. Translation: CASSVGTANSPLHF.

The CDR3 here is CASSGPGRNTEAFF. CDR3 nucleotide sequence: TGTGCCAGCAGCGGCCCTGGGAGGAACACTGAAGCTTTCTTT. The chain carries TRBV7-8 and TRBJ1-1; no reliable D call. Germline assignment: CDR1 SGHVS and CDR2 FQNEAQ. The CDR3 spans 14 residues. Trimming cost V 5 bases and J 1 base, with 11 bases left between them.

This chain uses TRBV28 with TRBJ1-2; the match to TRBD1 covers 7 bases. Germline CDR1 reads MDHEN; CDR2 reads SYDVKM. V gave up 8 bases and J gave up 7 bases; unmatched junction bases: 7. The CDR3 spans 12 residues. The CDR3 region is CASYRGVGGYTF. CDR3 DNA: TGTGCCAGCTACAGGGGAGTGGGTGGCTACACCTTC.

This clone occurred a few times. The CDR3 loop is CASSFLSSETQYF. CDR3 in DNA: TGTGCCAGCAGTTTTTTGTCGAGTGAGACCCAGTACTTC. The genes are TRBV12-3 or TRBV12-4 and TRBJ2-5; D remains unclear. Deletions cut 3 bases from V and 5 bases from J, with 10 bases between. CDR3 length: 13 residues.

The rearrangement uses TRBV4-1 and TRBJ1-2, with D unresolved. The CDR3 loop spans 16 amino acids. Germline loops: CDR1 MGHRA, CDR2 YSYEKL. With 3 bases removed from V and 1 base from J, the gap between germline ends came to 15 bases. The CDR3, as DNA: TGCGCCAGCAGCCAGGCTCCGACGGGAGTTAACTATGGCTACACCTTC. Translation: CASSQAPTGVNYGYTF.

This chain uses TRBV27 with TRBJ2-7; TRBD1 matches 9 bases. Germline V gives CDR1 MNHEY, CDR2 SMNVEV (reference sequence). V lost 5 bases and J lost 5; bases outside the gene matches: 7. The CDR3 length is 14 residues. This CDR3 reads CASSQTRDRDEQYV. CDR3 DNA: TGTGCCAGCAGTCAAACCCGGGACAGGGACGAGCAGTACGTC.

V and J are TRBV5-6 and TRBJ2-7; D is uncertain. CDR1 SGHDT and CDR2 YYEEEE come from the germline V gene. The CDR3 length is 14 residues. The V gene lost 1 base and the J gene lost 3 bases, with 11 bases spanning the gap. The CDR3 nucleotides read TGTGCCAGCAGCTTGCCAGGATTGAACTACGAGCAGTACTTC. Protein product: CASSLPGLNYEQYF.

The rearrangement links TRBV19 to TRBJ1-2; maybe TRBD1 (5 bases). Trimming stripped 5 bases from V and 0 bases from J, with 10 bases between. Germline CDR1 reads LNHDA; CDR2 reads SQIVND (reference sequence). This CDR3 is built from 14 residues. In DNA form, the CDR3 reads TGTGCCAGTAGTCACAGGACCTCTAACTATGGCTACACCTTC. Residues: CASSHRTSNYGYTF. Full variable domain (outside the CDR3, taken from reference TRBV19 and TRBJ1-2): DGGITQSPKYLFRKEGQNVTLSCEQNLNHDAMYWYRQDPGQGLRLIYYSQIVNDFQKGDIAEGYSVSREKKESFPLTVTSAQKNPTAFYLCASSHRTSNYGYTFGSGTRLTVV.

V usage is TRBV7-6 and J usage is TRBJ1-6; 9 bases fit TRBD1. The V gene end was trimmed by 2 bases and the J gene end by 7 bases; junction bases not matched to a gene: 3. The CDR3 length is 15 residues. Per the germline V gene, CDR1 is SGHVS and CDR2 is FNYEAQ. The DNA of the CDR3 is TGTGCCAGCAGCTTATCGACAGGGGGGAATTCACCCCTCCACTTT. Amino acids: CASSLSTGGNSPLHF.

This chain links TRBV9 with TRBJ2-4, with 8 bases fitting TRBD2. The CDR3 has 14 amino acids. The junction had 3 bases not matched to a gene; V was cut back by 3 bases and J by 4 bases. Germline V gene sequence: CDR1 SGDLS, CDR2 YYNGEE. The CDR3 coding sequence is TGTGCCAGCAGCGAAGGACTAGCTAAAAACATTCAGTACTTC. Amino acids: CASSEGLAKNIQYF.

The V gene is TRBV5-1, the J gene TRBJ1-1; weak D call: TRBD1 (6 bases). CDR3 length: 15 amino acids. Trimming took off 5 bases at V and 2 bases at J, with 16 bases between the two ends. Germline CDR1 reads SGHRS; CDR2 reads YFSETQ. CDR3 amino acids: CASRSQRGKNTEAFF. The CDR3 nucleotides read TGCGCCAGCAGAAGCCAAAGGGGGAAAAACACTGAAGCTTTCTTT.

The chain couples TRBV7-2 to TRBJ2-5; D possibly corresponds to TRBD2 (5 bases). Germline loops: CDR1 SGHTA, CDR2 FQGNSA. The CDR3 covers 14 residues. V lost 1 base and J 4 bases, leaving 10 bases between the germline ends. The DNA for the CDR3 is TGTGCCAGCAGCTTAGGACTCCGGGGAGAGACCCAGTACTTC. This encodes CASSLGLRGETQYF.

This rearrangement joins TRBV6-5 to TRBJ1-4; D may be TRBD1 (5 bases). V lost 5 bases and J 11 bases, leaving 15 bases between the germline ends. The CDR3 extends over 13 amino acids. CDR1 is MNHEY, CDR2 SVGAGI, per germline. The CDR3: CASSRGTGVKLFF. The CDR3, as DNA: TGTGCCAGCAGTAGGGGCACCGGAGTCAAACTGTTTTTT.

The chain links TRBV6-2 or TRBV6-3 to TRBJ2-1; 7 bases fit TRBD1. With V trimmed by 5 bases and J by 10 bases, 17 bases remained unmatched. Germline V gene lookup returns CDR1 MNHEY and CDR2 SVGEGT. CDR3 size: 16 residues. This chain's CDR3 is CASSPGIHLTGDEQFF. CDR3 bases: TGTGCCAGCAGTCCCGGGATACACCTTACAGGGGACGAGCAGTTCTTC.